The 17 T cell receptor beta chains below come from one sample, sequenced in a study of cutaneous CD30+ T cell lymphoproliferative disorder and hepatitis E. Repertoires were generated with immunoSEQ multiplex PCR, while TCRdb's copy carries only in-frame clones and drops some. The data contain more than 6,500 clones, about two thirds of them seen just once; the ten biggest clones take up less than 1.2%. The sequenced sample consisted of blood. The receptors originated from a human donor with a cutaneous T cell lymphoproliferative disorder associated with hepatitis E virus.

The chain couples TRBV6-1 to TRBJ2-7; TRBD1 aligns across 7 bases. The trim removed 5 bases at V and 2 bases at J, leaving 6 bases unmatched. The germline CDR1 and CDR2 sequences are MNHNS and SASEGT. This CDR3 region has 14 residues. The DNA of the CDR3 is TGTGCCAGCAGTAACAGGGGCGCTACCTACGAGCAGTACTTC. The encoded protein is CASSNRGATYEQYF.

This chain uses TRBV30 with TRBJ2-7; D uncertain. Between the trimmed V and J ends, which lost 1 base and 9 bases, there was a span of 1 base. The CDR3 runs to 8 residues. Germline V gives CDR1 GTSNPN, CDR2 SVGIG (reference sequence). CDR3 in amino acids: CAWSGQYF. Written as DNA, the CDR3 is TGTGCCTGGAGTGGGCAGTACTTC.

The gene calls are TRBV6-5 and TRBJ2-2; D might be TRBD2 (6 bases). V gave up 0 bases and J gave up 4 bases, with 12 bases separating them. Germline V gene sequence: CDR1 MNHEY, CDR2 SVGAGI. This CDR3 region has 16 residues. The DNA for the CDR3 is TGTGCCAGCAGTTACTCGGCGGGAATGAGCACCGGGGAGCTGTTTTTT. Its translation is CASSYSAGMSTGELFF.

This chain links TRBV30 with TRBJ1-2, with D unclear. This CDR3 spans 11 amino acids. Trimming removed 0 bases at V and 5 bases at J, with 4 bases between. Germline-derived CDR1 and CDR2 are GTSNPN and SVGIG (reference sequence). DNA of the CDR3: TGTGCCTGGAGTGTACGTTATGGCTACACCTTC. Its translation: CAWSVRYGYTF.

The chain uses TRBV18 and TRBJ1-6, with 7 bases fitting TRBD1. Germline V gives CDR1 KGHSH, CDR2 LQKENI. V lost 4 bases and J lost 2; bases outside the gene matches: 8. This CDR3 is 17 amino acids long. The CDR3 DNA follows: TGTGCCAGCTCACAGCCTACAGGGGATCCCTATAATTCACCCCTCCACTTT. Amino acids: CASSQPTGDPYNSPLHF.

The chain is built from TRBV29-1 and TRBJ2-1; the match to TRBD2 covers 11 bases. The CDR3 contains 20 residues. V gave up 0 bases and J gave up 4 bases; unmatched junction bases: 17. In germline, CDR1 is SQVTM, CDR2 ANQGSEA. DNA for the CDR3: TGCAGCGTTGAAGATCCCCACGTAGCGGGAGGGCCCCCCCTTTACAATGAGCAGTTCTTC. Its translation is CSVEDPHVAGGPPLYNEQFF.

The CDR3 spells CASTESRGIGETQYF. The CDR3, as DNA: TGTGCCAGCACCGAGTCCAGGGGGATAGGAGAGACCCAGTACTTC. The chain is built from TRBV11-2 and TRBJ2-5; TRBD1 agrees at 7 bases. The germline V gene has CDR1 SGHAT and CDR2 FQNNGV. This CDR3 is 15 amino acids long. The trim removed 7 bases at V and 4 bases at J, leaving 12 bases unmatched. The entire variable domain, with the rest obtained from reference TRBV11-2 and TRBJ2-5, is as follows: EAGVAQSPRYKIIEKRQSVAFWCNPISGHATLYWYQQILGQGPKLLIQFQNNGVVDDSQLPKDRFSAERLKGVDSTLKIQPAKLEDSAVYLCASTESRGIGETQYFGPGTRLLVL.

This sequence joins TRBV9 and TRBJ2-1, with D possibly TRBD1 on 5 matching bases. This CDR3 region has 12 residues. In germline, CDR1 is SGDLS, CDR2 YYNGEE. The V gene lost 7 bases and the J gene lost 8 bases, with 13 bases spanning the gap. The CDR3 sequence: CASSRGIDEQFF. The DNA of the CDR3 is TGTGCCAGCTCTAGGGGCATCGATGAGCAGTTCTTC. Using reference TRBV9 and TRBJ2-1 for the parts outside the CDR3, the full variable domain is DSGVTQTPKHLITATGQRVTLRCSPRSGDLSVYWYQQSLDQGLQFLIQYYNGEERAKGNILERFSAQQFPDLHSELNLSSLELGDSALYFCASSRGIDEQFFGPGTRLTVL.

The genes are TRBV19 and TRBJ1-5; TRBD1 aligns across 7 bases. With 8 bases clipped from V and 11 bases from J, the junction kept 9 bases outside the gene matches. The CDR3 has 12 amino acids. Per the germline V gene, CDR1 is LNHDA and CDR2 is SQIVND (reference sequence). This CDR3 reads CASAGQHGSQHF. The CDR3 nucleotides read TGTGCCAGTGCGGGACAGCATGGGTCCCAGCATTTT. Full variable domain (missing parts from reference TRBV19 and TRBJ1-5): DGGITQSPKYLFRKEGQNVTLSCEQNLNHDAMYWYRQDPGQGLRLIYYSQIVNDFQKGDIAEGYSVSREKKESFPLTVTSAQKNPTAFYLCASAGQHGSQHFGDGTRLSIL.

The chain has TRBV4-1 and TRBJ1-1; D unresolved. Germline loops: CDR1 MGHRA, CDR2 YSYEKL. This CDR3 has 16 residues. The V gene lost 0 bases and the J gene lost 3 bases, with 14 bases spanning the gap. Written as DNA, the CDR3 is TGCGCCAGCAGCCAAGATCCCGGATCAAGGGACACTGAAGCTTTCTTT. This codes for CASSQDPGSRDTEAFF.

The sample holds a few counts of this clone. J is TRBJ1-2 and V is TRBV7-9; D unclear. The CDR3 has 15 residues. Germline values: CDR1 SEHNR, CDR2 FQNEAQ (reference sequence). Trimming stripped 1 base from V and 4 bases from J, with 13 bases between. CDR3 DNA sequence: TGTGCCAGCAGCTTAGATACGGGAACGGGCTATGGCTACACCTTC. It translates to CASSLDTGTGYGYTF.

The CDR3 protein is CASSLRPVPSDEQYF. CDR3 in DNA: TGTGCCAGCAGCTTGCGGCCTGTTCCCTCGGACGAGCAGTACTTC. V gene TRBV5-6 combines with J gene TRBJ2-7; D remains ambiguous. In germline, CDR1 is SGHDT, CDR2 YYEEEE. The CDR3 loop spans 15 amino acids. Trimming left V 1 base short and J 5 bases short, with 16 bases between.

The CDR3 coding sequence is TGTGCCAGCAGTTACAATACCCCTGGCTACACCTTC. Translation gives CASSYNTPGYTF. The chain recombines TRBV6-6 with TRBJ1-2; D gene ambiguous. The CDR3 consists of 12 residues. Germline V gene data show CDR1 as MNHNY and CDR2 as SVGAGI (reference sequence). V lost 2 bases to trimming and J lost 7 bases, with 8 bases between them.

The chain joins TRBV7-9 to TRBJ2-7, with 7 bases identical to TRBD2. Germline CDR1 is SEHNR and CDR2 is FQNEAQ (reference sequence). The ends lost 6 bases at V and 4 bases at J; junction bases unmatched: 6. This CDR3 spans 13 amino acids. The CDR3 is CASRTSGRYEQYF. The CDR3, as DNA: TGTGCCAGCAGGACGTCCGGGAGGTACGAGCAGTACTTC.

The chain uses TRBV4-1 and TRBJ2-7; 7 bases fit TRBD2. The germline CDR1 and CDR2 sequences are MGHRA and YSYEKL. The CDR3 extends over 15 amino acids. V dropped 0 bases and J dropped 4; count of bases not matched to a gene: 6. The CDR3: CASSQEPRSGYEQYF. The DNA of the CDR3 is TGCGCCAGCAGCCAAGAACCCCGTAGCGGGTACGAGCAGTACTTC.

The chain uses TRBV27 and TRBJ2-7, with a tentative D call TRBD1 (6 bases). The CDR3 is 16 residues long. The germline V gene has CDR1 MNHEY and CDR2 SMNVEV (reference sequence). V was cut by 0 bases and J by 2 bases, with 14 bases left in between. The CDR3 spells CASSLSGRQVAYEQYF. CDR3 in DNA: TGTGCCAGCAGTTTATCCGGTAGACAGGTCGCCTACGAGCAGTACTTC.

The V gene is TRBV7-2, the J gene TRBJ1-4, with TRBD1 identical over 9 bases. Trimming took 1 base from V and 5 from J; bases not matched to a gene: 5. Germline CDR1 is SGHTA and CDR2 is FQGNSA. This CDR3 comprises 16 residues. DNA for the CDR3: TGTGCCAGCAGCTTAGTGGCTGGGACAGGGAATGAAAAACTGTTTTTT. Protein: CASSLVAGTGNEKLFF.